This TCR beta chain was recorded in a study of T cell responses to AZD1222 COVID-19 vaccine. Study background: Second-dose intervals near 4 or 12 weeks were combined. Study-wide results and limits: Donors, mostly white British, included more females; clonal diversity was possibly underestimated. Baseline seropositivity characterized only 5 to 7 AZD1222 recipients.

Sequenced by immunoSEQ multiplex PCR; TCRdb stores in-frame clones only, minus some. The data show approximately 130,000 clones, approximately 83% seen once. V was pared by 0 bases and J by 4 bases, with 11 bases between. The CDR3 is made up of 15 amino acids. Germline V gives CDR1 SGHRS, CDR2 YFSETQ. As to this clone: What it recognizes is unknown.

This sequence originates from an adult in good health. The chain recombines TRBV5-1 with TRBJ2-1, with no clear D. The sequencing here drew on peripheral blood, taken on day 0 of AZD1222 vaccination. CDR3 nucleotides: TGCGCCAGCAGCTTGGAAGCCGGCAGTTACAATGAGCAGTTCTTC. It encodes CASSLEAGSYNEQFF.